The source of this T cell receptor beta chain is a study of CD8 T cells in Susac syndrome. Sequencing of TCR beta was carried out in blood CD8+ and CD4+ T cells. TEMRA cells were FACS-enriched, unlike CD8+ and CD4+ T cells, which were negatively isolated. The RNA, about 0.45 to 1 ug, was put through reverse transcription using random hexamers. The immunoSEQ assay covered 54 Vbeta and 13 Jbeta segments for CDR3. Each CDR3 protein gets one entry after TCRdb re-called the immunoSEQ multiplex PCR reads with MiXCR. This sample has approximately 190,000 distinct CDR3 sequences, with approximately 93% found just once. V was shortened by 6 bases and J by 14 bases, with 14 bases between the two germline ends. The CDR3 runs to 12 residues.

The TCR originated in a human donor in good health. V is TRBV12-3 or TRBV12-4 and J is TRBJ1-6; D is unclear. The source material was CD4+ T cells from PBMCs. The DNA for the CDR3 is TGTGCCAGCAGCCTTTCGACCAAATCCCTCCACTTT. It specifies CASSLSTKSLHF.